This TCR beta chain was recovered during a study of cytomegalovirus exposure and HLA in healthy donors. On this clone: The antigen remains unidentified.

General observations from the study: Presence/absence analyses rested on an assumption that sequencing depth was roughly uniform across donors.

CDR1 is SEHNR and CDR2 is FQNEAQ in the germline V gene (reference sequence). V lost 2 bases, J lost 4 bases, and 7 bases lay in between. CDR3 length equals 13 residues. The PCR used 60 Vbeta and 13 Jbeta primers. Produced via immunoSEQ multiplex PCR; TCRdb's table is partial and in-frame only. The repertoire holds under 200,000 clones, with approximately 84% as singletons. This TCR came from a man in his fifties or sixties in good health and CMV-seronegative. V is TRBV7-9 and J is TRBJ2-3; maybe TRBD1 (5 bases). Sample: PBMCs. In DNA, the CDR3 is TGTGCCAGCAGCTTAAGGGGTGCAGATACGCAGTATTTT. Translating it yields CASSLRGADTQYF.